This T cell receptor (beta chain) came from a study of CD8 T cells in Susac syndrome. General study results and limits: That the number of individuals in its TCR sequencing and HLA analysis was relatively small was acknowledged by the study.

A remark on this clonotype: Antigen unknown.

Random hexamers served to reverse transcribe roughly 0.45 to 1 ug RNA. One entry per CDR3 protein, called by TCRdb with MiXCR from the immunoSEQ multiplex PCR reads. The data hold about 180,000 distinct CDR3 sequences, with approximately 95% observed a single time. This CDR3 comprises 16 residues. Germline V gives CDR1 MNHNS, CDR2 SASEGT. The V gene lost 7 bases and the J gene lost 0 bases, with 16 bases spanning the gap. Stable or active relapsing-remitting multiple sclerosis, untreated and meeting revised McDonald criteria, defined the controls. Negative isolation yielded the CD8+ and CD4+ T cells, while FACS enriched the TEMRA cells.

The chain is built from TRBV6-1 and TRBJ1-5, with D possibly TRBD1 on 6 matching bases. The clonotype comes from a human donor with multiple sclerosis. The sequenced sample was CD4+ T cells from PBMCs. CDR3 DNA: TGTGCCAGCACCCCCGGGACACCATATAGCAATCAGCCCCAGCATTTT. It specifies CASTPGTPYSNQPQHF.